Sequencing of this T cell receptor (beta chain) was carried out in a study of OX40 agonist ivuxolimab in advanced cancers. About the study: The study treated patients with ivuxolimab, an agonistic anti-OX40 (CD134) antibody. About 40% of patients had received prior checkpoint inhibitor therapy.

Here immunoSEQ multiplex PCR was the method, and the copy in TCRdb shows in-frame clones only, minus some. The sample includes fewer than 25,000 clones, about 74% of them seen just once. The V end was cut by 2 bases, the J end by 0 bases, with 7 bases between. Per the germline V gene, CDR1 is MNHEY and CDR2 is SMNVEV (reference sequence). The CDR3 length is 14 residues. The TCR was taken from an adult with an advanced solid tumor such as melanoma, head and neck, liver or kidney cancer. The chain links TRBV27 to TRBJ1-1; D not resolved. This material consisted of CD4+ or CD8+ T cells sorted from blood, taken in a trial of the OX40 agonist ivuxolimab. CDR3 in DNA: TGTGCCAGCAGTTTAAAAGCGTTGAACACTGAAGCTTTCTTT. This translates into CASSLKALNTEAFF.